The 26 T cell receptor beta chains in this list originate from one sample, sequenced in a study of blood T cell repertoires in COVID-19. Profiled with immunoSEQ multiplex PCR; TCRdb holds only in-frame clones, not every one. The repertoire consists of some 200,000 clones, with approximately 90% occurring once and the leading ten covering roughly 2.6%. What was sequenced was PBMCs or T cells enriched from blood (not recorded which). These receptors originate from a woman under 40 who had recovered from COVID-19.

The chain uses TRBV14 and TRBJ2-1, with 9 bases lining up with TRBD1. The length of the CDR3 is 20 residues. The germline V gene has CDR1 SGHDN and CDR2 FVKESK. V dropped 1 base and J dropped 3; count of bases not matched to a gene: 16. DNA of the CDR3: TGTGCCAGCAGCCAAGGAATCGGGACAGGGTATCAGGCCGTCTACAATGAGCAGTTCTTC. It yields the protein CASSQGIGTGYQAVYNEQFF.

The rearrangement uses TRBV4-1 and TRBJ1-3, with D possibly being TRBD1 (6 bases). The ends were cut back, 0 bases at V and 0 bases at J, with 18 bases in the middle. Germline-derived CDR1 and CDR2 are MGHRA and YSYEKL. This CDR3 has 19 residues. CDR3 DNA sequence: TGCGCCAGCAGCCAAGAACTTTCCCGGGACATACTCTCTGGAAACACCATATATTTT. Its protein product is CASSQELSRDILSGNTIYF.

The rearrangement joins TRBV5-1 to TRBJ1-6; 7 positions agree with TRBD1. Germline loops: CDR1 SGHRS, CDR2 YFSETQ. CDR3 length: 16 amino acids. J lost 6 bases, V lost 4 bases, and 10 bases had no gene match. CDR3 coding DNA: TGCGCCAGCAGCCCCTGGACAGGAGGGTCTAATTCACCCCTCCACTTT. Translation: CASSPWTGGSNSPLHF.

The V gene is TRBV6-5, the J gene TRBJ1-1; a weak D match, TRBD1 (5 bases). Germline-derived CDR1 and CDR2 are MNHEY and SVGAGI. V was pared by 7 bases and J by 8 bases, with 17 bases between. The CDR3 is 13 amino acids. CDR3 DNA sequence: TGTGCCAGCACCGCGGGGGAGCCTGACGAAGCTTTCTTT. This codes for CASTAGEPDEAFF.

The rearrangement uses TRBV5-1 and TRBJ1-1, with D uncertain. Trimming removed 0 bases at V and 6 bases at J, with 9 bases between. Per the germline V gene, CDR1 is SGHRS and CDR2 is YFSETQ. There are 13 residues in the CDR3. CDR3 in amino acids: CASSLVSGAEAFF. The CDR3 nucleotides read TGCGCCAGCAGCTTGGTGTCGGGAGCTGAAGCTTTCTTT.

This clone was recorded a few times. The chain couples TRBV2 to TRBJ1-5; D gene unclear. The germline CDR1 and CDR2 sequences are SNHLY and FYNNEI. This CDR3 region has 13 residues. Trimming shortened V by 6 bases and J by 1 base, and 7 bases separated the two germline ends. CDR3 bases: TGTGCCAGCAGCGAGGAAAGCAATCAGCCCCAGCATTTT. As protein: CASSEESNQPQHF.

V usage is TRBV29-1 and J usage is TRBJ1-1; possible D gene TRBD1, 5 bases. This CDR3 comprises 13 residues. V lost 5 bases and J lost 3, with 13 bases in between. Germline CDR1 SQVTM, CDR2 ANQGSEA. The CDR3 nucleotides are TGCAGCGTTAACCAGGGCAAGGACACTGAAGCTTTCTTT. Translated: CSVNQGKDTEAFF. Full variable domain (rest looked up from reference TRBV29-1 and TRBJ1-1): SAVISQKPSRDICQRGTSLTIQCQVDSQVTMMFWYRQQPGQSLTLIATANQGSEATYESGFVIDKFPISRPNLTFSTLTVSNMSPEDSSIYLCSVNQGKDTEAFFGQGTRLTVV.

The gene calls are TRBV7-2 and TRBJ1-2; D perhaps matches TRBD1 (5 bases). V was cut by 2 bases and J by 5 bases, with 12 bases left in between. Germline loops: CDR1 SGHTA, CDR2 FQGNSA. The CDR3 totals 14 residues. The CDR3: CASSLQGNSYGYTF. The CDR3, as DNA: TGTGCCAGCAGCTTACAGGGAAATAGTTATGGCTACACCTTC. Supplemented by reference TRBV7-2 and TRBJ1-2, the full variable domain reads GAGVSQSPSNKVTEKGKDVELRCDPISGHTALYWYRQSLGQGLEFLIYFQGNSAPDKSGLPSDRFSAERTGGSVSTLTIQRTQQEDSAVYLCASSLQGNSYGYTFGSGTRLTVV.

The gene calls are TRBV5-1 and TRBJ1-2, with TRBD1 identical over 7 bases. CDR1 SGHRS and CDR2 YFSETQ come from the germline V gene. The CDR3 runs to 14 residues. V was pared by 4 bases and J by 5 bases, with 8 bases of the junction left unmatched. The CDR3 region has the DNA TGCGCCAGCAGCACTACCGGGACAGAGTATGGCTACACCTTC. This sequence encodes CASSTTGTEYGYTF.

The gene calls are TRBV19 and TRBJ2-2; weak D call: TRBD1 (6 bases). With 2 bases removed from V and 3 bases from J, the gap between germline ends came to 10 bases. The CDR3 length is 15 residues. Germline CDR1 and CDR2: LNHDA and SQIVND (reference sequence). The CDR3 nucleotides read TGTGCCAGTAGTATATTCTCAGGGGACACCGGGGAGCTGTTTTTT. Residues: CASSIFSGDTGELFF.

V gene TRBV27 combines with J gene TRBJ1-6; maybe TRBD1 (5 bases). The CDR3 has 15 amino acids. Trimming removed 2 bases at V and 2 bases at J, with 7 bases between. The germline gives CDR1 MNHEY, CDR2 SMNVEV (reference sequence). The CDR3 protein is CASSLGGAYNSPLHF. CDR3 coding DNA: TGTGCCAGCAGTTTAGGGGGGGCCTATAATTCACCCCTCCACTTT.

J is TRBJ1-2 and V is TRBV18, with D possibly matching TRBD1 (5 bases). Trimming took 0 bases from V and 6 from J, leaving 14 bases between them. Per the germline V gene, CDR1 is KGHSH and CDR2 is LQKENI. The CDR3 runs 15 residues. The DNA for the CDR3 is TGTGCCAGCTCACCACCGCAGGGTGGATGGGATGGCTACACCTTC. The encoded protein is CASSPPQGGWDGYTF.

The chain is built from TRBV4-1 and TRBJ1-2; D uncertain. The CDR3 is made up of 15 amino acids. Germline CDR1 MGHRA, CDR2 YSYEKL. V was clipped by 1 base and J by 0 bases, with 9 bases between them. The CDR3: CASSQASTANYGYTF. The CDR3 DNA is TGCGCCAGCAGCCAAGCCTCTACGGCTAACTATGGCTACACCTTC.

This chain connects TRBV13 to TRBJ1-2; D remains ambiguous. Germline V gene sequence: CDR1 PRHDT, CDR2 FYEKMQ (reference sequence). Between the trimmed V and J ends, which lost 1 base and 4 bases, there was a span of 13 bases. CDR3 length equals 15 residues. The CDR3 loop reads CASSLEPTKSYGYTF. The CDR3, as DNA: TGTGCCAGCAGCTTAGAACCCACGAAGAGCTATGGCTACACCTTC.

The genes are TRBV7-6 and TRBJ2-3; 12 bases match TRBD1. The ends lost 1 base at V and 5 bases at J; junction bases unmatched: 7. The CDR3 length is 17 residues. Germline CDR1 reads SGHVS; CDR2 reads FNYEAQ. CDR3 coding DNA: TGTGCCAGCAGCTTAGAGGGACAGGGGGCTCCCCTAGATACGCAGTATTTT. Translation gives CASSLEGQGAPLDTQYF.

Here the CDR3 DNA reads TGTGCCAGCAGCTTACGGACAGGGTTGTACACTGAAGCTTTCTTT. This codes for CASSLRTGLYTEAFF. The V gene is TRBV11-2, the J gene TRBJ1-1; 8 bases are shared with TRBD1. This CDR3 has 15 amino acids. V was pared by 2 bases and J by 3 bases, with 5 bases of the junction left unmatched. The germline gives CDR1 SGHAT, CDR2 FQNNGV.

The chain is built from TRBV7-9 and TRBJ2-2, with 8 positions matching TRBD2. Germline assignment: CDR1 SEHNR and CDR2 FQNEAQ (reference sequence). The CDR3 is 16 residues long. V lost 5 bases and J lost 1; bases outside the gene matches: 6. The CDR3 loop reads CASSKIAGQNTGELFF. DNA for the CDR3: TGTGCCAGCAGCAAAATAGCGGGGCAGAACACCGGGGAGCTGTTTTTT.

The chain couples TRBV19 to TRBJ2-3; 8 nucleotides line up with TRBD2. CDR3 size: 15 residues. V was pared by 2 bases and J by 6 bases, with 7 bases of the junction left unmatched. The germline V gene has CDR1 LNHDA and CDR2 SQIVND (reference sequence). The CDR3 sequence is CASSINGGAVDTQYF. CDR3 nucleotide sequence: TGTGCCAGTAGTATAAACGGGGGGGCTGTTGATACGCAGTATTTT.

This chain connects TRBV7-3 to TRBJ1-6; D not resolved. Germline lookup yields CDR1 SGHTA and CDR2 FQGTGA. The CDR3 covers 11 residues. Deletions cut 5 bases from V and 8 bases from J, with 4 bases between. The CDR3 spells CASSRDSPLHF. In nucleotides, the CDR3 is TGTGCCAGCAGCCGTGATTCACCCCTCCACTTT.

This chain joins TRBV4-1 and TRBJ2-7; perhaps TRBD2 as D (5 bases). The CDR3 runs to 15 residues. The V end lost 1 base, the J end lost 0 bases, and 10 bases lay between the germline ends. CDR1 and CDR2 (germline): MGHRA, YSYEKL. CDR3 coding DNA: TGCGCCAGCAGCCAAGTGCCGGGGAACTCCTACGAGCAGTACTTC. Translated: CASSQVPGNSYEQYF.

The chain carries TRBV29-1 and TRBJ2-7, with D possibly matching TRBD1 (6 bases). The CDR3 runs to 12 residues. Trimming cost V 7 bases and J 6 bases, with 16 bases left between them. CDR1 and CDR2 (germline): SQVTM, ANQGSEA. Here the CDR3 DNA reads TGCAGCGCCGGACAGCCGTATGGCGAGCAGTACTTC. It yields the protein CSAGQPYGEQYF.

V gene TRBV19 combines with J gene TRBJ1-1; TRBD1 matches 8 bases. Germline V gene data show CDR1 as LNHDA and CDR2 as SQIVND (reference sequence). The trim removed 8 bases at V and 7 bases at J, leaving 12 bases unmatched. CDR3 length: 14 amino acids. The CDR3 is CASGDRPGEGEAFF. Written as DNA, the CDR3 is TGTGCCAGTGGGGACAGGCCGGGTGAGGGTGAAGCTTTCTTT.

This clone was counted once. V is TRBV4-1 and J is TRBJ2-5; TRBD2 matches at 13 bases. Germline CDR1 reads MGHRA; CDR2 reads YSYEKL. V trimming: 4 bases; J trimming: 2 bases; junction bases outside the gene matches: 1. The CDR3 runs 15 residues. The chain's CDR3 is CASSLGLAGQETQYF. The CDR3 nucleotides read TGCGCCAGCAGCCTGGGACTAGCGGGACAAGAGACCCAGTACTTC.

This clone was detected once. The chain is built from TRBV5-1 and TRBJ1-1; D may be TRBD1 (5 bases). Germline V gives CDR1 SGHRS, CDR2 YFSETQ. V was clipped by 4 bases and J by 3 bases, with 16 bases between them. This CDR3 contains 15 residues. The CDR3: CASSHRPGDYTEAFF. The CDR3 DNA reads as TGCGCCAGCAGCCATCGACCGGGGGATTACACTGAAGCTTTCTTT.

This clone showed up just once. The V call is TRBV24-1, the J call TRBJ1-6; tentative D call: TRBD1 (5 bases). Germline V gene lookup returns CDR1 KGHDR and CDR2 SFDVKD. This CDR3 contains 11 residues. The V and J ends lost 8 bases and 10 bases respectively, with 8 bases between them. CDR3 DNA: TGTGCCACCACTCAGGGATCACCCCTCCACTTT. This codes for CATTQGSPLHF.

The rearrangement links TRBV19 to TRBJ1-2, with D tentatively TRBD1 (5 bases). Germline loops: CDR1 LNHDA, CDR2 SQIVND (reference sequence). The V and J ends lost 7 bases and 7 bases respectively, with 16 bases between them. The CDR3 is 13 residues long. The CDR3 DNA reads TGTGCCAGTACCCTGCGGGTCGGGGGTGGCTACACCTTC. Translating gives CASTLRVGGGYTF.